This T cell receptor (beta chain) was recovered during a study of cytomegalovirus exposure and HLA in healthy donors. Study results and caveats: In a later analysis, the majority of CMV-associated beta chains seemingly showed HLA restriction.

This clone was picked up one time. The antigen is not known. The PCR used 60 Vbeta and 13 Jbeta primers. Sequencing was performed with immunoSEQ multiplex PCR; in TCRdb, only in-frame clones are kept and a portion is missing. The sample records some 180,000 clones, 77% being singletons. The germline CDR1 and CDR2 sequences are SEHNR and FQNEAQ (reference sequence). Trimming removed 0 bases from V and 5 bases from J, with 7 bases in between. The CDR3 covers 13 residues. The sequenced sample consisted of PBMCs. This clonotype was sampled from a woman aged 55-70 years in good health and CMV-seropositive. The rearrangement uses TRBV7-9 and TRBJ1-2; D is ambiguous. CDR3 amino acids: CASSLAQRYGYTF. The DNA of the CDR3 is TGTGCCAGCAGCTTAGCCCAGAGGTATGGCTACACCTTC.